The T cell receptor beta chain described here comes from a study of blood T cell repertoires in COVID-19. Turning to the study itself: The analysed material was cDNA or gDNA that came from T cells, B-cell-depleted T cells, or PBMCs.

Clinical history as reported by participants underpinned cohort assignment. Clones were read by immunoSEQ multiplex PCR, and TCRdb kept only the in-frame ones, dropping some. The sample gives a few hundred thousand clones, over 80% of which show up once; approximately 9% is in the top ten. This sequence was found in a woman aged 18-29 years who had recovered from COVID-19. The sample comprised PBMCs or T cells enriched from blood (not recorded which).

CDR3 nucleotides: TGTGCCAGCAGTGAGGGTCCTAGCGGGCCAGAGTACTTC. This sequence encodes CASSEGPSGPEYF. The chain is built from TRBV2 and TRBJ2-5; 8 nucleotides align to TRBD2. Unmatched junction bases numbered 9, after V lost 3 bases and J lost 12 bases. Germline V gene sequence: CDR1 SNHLY, CDR2 FYNNEI. The CDR3 extends over 13 amino acids.